This TCR beta chain was recorded in a study of vaccination effects on CD4 cells after COVID-19. Overall study findings and caveats: From healthy vaccinees, only 1 of 255 vaccine-induced clones also reacted to common cold coronaviruses. In the study, convalescent patients were few, and early post-infection timepoints were absent.

TCRdb's table, derived via immunoSEQ multiplex PCR, lists solely in-frame clones and lacks some. Of around 32,000 clones listed, about 70% are singletons. This clone was picked up one time. Antigen unknown. The CDR3 loop spans 18 amino acids. Germline V lookup: CDR1 SGHDN, CDR2 FVKESK. The V end was cut by 5 bases, the J end by 3 bases, with 23 bases between. Antigen-specific CD4+ T cells were expanded with viral peptide pools in the ViraFEST assay before sequencing. After less than 11 days in culture, the CD4+ T cells were isolated. Each person got two doses of an mRNA SARS-CoV-2 vaccine, BNT162b2 or mRNA-1273. Previously uninfected by SARS-CoV-2, the vaccine recipients also showed negative nucleocapsid antibodies. Roughly 2.1 million PBMC per well were cultured with 10 IU/ml IL-2 and roughly 10 ug/ml peptides.

The sample here was CD4+ T cells from PBMCs cultured with HCoV-229E spike peptides, taken after COVID-19 vaccination. This TCR was sampled from a human donor who received a COVID-19 vaccine. This chain links TRBV14 with TRBJ1-3, with D maybe TRBD1 (6 bases). The CDR3 region is CASSLIPPTGAIGNTIYF. CDR3 sequence (DNA): TGTGCCAGCAGCTTGATCCCTCCGACAGGAGCGATTGGAAACACCATATATTTT.